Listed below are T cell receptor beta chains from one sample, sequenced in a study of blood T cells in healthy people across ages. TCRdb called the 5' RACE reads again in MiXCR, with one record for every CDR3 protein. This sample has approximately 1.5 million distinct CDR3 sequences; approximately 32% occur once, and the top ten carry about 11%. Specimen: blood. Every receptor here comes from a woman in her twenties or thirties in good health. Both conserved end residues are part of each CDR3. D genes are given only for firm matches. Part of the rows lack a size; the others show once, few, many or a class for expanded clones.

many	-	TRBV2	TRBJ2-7	CASERTFQSYEQYF	TGTGCCAGCGAGCGGACCTTCCAGTCCTACGAGCAGTACTTC
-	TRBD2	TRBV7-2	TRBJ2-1	CASSFGTGLAGVSEQFF	TGTGCCAGCAGCTTCGGAACCGGACTAGCGGGAGTATCTGAGCAGTTCTTC
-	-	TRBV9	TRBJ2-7	CASSPTDAPYEQYF	TGTGCCAGCAGCCCTACGGATGCCCCCTACGAGCAGTACTTC
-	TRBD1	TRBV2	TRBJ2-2	CAGNRDRNTGELFF	TGTGCCGGAAACCGGGACAGAAACACCGGGGAGCTGTTTTTT
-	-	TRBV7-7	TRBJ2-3	CASSPLPLGGGTDTQYF	TGTGCCAGCAGCCCCCTTCCCCTCGGGGGAGGCACAGATACGCAGTATTTT
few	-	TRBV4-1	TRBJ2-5	CASSRQAYQETQYF	TGCGCCAGCAGCCGGCAGGCATACCAAGAGACCCAGTACTTC
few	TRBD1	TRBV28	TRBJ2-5	CASSPLDRVETQYF	TGTGCCAGCAGTCCTTTAGACAGGGTGGAGACCCAGTACTTC
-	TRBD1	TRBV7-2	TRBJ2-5	CASSISGTGVYGETQYF	TGTGCCAGCAGCATCTCGGGGACAGGGGTTTACGGAGAGACCCAGTACTTC
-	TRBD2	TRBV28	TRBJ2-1	CASKKVQGGYNEQFF	TGTGCCAGCAAAAAGGTGCAGGGAGGGTACAATGAGCAGTTCTTC
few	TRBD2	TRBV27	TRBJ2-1	CASSPGLAQNEQFF	TGTGCCAGCAGTCCCGGACTAGCTCAGAATGAGCAGTTCTTC
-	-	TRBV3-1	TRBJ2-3	CASSQGRGGTQYF	TGTGCCAGCAGCCAAGGGAGAGGCGGGACGCAGTATTTT
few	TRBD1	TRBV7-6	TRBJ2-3	CASSLAIFGTGGGTQYF	TGTGCCAGCAGCTTAGCGATTTTTGGGACAGGGGGGGGTACGCAGTATTTT
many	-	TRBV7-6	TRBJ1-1	CASSLTKGTEAFF	TGTGCCAGCAGCCTTACAAAGGGAACTGAAGCTTTCTTT
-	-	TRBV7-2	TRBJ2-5	CASSFGRGPQETQYF	TGTGCCAGCAGCTTCGGGCGGGGACCCCAAGAGACCCAGTACTTC
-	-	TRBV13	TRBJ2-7	CASSGRDKNYEQYF	TGTGCCAGCAGCGGACGGGACAAAAACTACGAGCAGTACTTC
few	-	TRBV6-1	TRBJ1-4	CASRTATNEKLFF	TGTGCCAGCAGGACGGCAACTAATGAAAAACTGTTTTTT
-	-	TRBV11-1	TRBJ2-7	CASSLLGDTYEQYF	TGTGCCAGCAGCCTCCTAGGGGACACCTACGAGCAGTACTTC
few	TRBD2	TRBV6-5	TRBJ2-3	CASSLWTSGGADTQYF	TGTGCCAGCAGTCTGTGGACTAGCGGGGGGGCGGATACGCAGTATTTT
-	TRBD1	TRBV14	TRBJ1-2	CASSLRDRGRNYGYTF	TGTGCCAGCAGCCTCCGGGACAGGGGGCGCAACTATGGCTACACCTTC
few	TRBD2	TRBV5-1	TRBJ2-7	CASRLAAGYEQYF	TGCGCCAGCAGACTAGCGGCAGGCTACGAGCAGTACTTC
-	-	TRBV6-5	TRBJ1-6	CASSYQGNSSPLHF	TGTGCCAGCAGTTACCAAGGAAATAGTTCACCCCTCCACTTT
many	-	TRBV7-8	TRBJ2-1	CASSLEGASYNEQFF	TGTGCCAGCAGCTTAGAAGGGGCCTCCTACAATGAGCAGTTCTTC
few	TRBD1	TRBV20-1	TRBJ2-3	CSARDLGQGGDTQYF	TGCAGTGCTAGAGACCTCGGACAGGGGGGAGATACGCAGTATTTT
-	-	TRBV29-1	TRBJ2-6	CSARTSGANVPTF	TGCAGCGCACGGACCTCTGGGGCCAACGTCCCGACTTTC
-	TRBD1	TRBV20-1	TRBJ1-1	CRGQGGTEAFF	TGCAGGGGACAGGGAGGGACTGAAGCTTTCTTT
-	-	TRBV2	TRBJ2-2	CASSGGASTGELFF	TGTGCCAGCAGTGGGGGGGCGAGCACCGGGGAGCTGTTTTTT
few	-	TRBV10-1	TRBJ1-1	CASSESNRRAFF	TGCGCCAGCAGTGAGTCGAATAGAAGAGCTTTCTTT
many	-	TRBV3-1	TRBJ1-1	CASSQVGRNTEAFF	TGCGCCAGCAGCCAAGTAGGAAGGAACACTGAAGCTTTCTTT
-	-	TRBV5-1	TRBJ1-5	CASSWDAGNQPQHF	TGCGCCAGCAGCTGGGATGCAGGGAATCAGCCCCAGCATTTT
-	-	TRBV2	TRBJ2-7	CASSEAQPYEQYF	TGTGCCAGCAGTGAAGCACAGCCCTACGAGCAGTACTTC
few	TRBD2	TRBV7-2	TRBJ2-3	CASSLPPSLAGGSSTDTQYF	TGTGCCAGCAGCTTACCCCCCTCACTAGCGGGGGGCTCTAGCACAGATACGCAGTATTTT
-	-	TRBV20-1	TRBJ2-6	CSAHARSGQANLPGANVLTF	TGCAGTGCCCACGCGCGGTCTGGGCAGGCAAATCTCCCTGGGGCCAACGTCCTGACTTTC
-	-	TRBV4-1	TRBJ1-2	CASSQPRRTRNYGYTF	TGCGCCAGCAGCCAACCCAGACGGACCCGTAACTATGGCTACACCTTC
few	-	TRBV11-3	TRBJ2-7	CAGSHRRHFDYEQYF	TGTGCCGGCAGCCATAGACGACACTTCGACTACGAGCAGTACTTC
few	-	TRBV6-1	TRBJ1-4	CASRTGTDIEKLFF	TGTGCCAGCAGAACCGGGACGGACATAGAAAAACTGTTTTTT
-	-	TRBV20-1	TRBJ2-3	CSARSRTELNTDTQYF	TGCAGTGCTAGGAGCCGGACAGAACTTAACACAGATACGCAGTATTTT
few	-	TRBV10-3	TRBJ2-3	CAISEPQGSGPDTQYF	TGTGCCATCAGTGAGCCGCAGGGGAGCGGCCCAGATACGCAGTATTTT
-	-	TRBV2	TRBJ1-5	CASSEMSSNQPQHF	TGTGCCAGCAGTGAGATGAGTAGCAATCAGCCCCAGCATTTT
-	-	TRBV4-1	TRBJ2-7	CASSQSGTTSYEQYF	TGCGCCAGCAGCCAATCAGGGACCACCTCCTACGAGCAGTACTTC
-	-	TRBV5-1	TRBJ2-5	CASSLWGRDILSETQYF	TGCGCCAGCAGCTTGTGGGGGAGGGACATCCTCTCAGAGACCCAGTACTTC
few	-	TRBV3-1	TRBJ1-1	CASSPPTGYMFNTEAFF	TGTGCCAGCAGCCCCCCCACAGGGTACATGTTTAACACTGAAGCTTTCTTT
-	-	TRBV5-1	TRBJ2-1	CASSPGRGYNEQFF	TGTGCCAGCAGTCCCGGGCGGGGTTACAATGAGCAGTTCTTC
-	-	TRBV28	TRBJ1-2	CASSLGSTSNYGYTF	TGTGCCAGCAGTTTAGGATCCACTTCTAACTATGGCTACACCTTC
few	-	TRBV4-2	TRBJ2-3	CASSPGVGFRSDTQYF	TGTGCCAGCAGCCCCGGAGTGGGTTTTCGATCAGATACGCAGTATTTT
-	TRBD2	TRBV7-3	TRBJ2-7	CASSPSAAGAYEQYF	TGTGCCAGCAGCCCCTCCGCAGCGGGGGCCTACGAGCAGTACTTC
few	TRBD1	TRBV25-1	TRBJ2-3	CASRALGQELTDTQYF	TGTGCCAGCAGAGCCCTGGGACAGGAGCTCACAGATACGCAGTATTTT